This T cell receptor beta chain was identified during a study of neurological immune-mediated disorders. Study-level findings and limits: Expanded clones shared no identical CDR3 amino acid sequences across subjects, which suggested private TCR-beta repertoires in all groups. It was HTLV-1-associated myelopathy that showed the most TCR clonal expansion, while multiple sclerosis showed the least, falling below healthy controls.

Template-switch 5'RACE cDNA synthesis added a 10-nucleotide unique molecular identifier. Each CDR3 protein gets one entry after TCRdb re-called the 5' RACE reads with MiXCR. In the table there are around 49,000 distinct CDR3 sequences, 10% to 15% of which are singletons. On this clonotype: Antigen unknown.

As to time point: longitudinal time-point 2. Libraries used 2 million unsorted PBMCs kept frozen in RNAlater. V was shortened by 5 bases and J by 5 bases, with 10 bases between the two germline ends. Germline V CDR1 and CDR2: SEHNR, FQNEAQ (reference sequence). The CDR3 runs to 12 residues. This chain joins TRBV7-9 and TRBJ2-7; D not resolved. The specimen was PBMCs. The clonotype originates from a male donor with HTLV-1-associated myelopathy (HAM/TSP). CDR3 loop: CASSQQSDEQYF. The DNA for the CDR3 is TGTGCCAGCAGCCAACAGAGCGACGAGCAGTACTTC.